The subject of this entry is one T cell receptor beta chain. This specimen belongs to a study of blood T cell repertoires in COVID-19. CDR1 SGHTA and CDR2 FQGNSA come from the germline V gene. The V segment lost 3 bases and the J segment 16 bases; nucleotides outside the gene matches: 15. This CDR3 spans 14 amino acids. Methods used by the authors: Amplification with reference gene primers provided the estimates of nucleated cell counts. The repertoire was sequenced with immunoSEQ multiplex PCR; TCRdb's copy has only in-frame clones and lacks some. The D gene and trimming were derived from the DNA, and the V and J assignments and clone size from that table. Seen here are 350,000 or so clones, more than 70% observed once, and the top ten hold 2.5% to 3%.

The clonotype originates from a man younger than 40 with active or convalescent COVID-19. The sequenced sample was peripheral blood. This sequence joins TRBV7-2 and TRBJ2-1; 7 bases fit TRBD1. In DNA form, the CDR3 reads TGTGCCAGCAGCTTGGGATCCTCTAGACAGGGAAGATTCTTC. It specifies CASSLGSSRQGRFF.